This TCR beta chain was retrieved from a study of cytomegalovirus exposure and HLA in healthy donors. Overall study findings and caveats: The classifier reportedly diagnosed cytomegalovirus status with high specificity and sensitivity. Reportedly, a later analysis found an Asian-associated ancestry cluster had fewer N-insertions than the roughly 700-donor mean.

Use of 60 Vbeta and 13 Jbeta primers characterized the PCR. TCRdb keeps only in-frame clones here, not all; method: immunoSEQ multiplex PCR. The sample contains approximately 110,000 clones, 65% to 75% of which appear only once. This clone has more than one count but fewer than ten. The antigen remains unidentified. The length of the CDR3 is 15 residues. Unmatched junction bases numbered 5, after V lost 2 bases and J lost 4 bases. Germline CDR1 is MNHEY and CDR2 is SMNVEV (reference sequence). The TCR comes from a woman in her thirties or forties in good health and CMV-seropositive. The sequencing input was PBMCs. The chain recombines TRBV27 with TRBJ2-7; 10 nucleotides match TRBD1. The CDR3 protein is CASSLRGQGWYEQYF. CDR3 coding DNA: TGTGCCAGCAGTTTAAGGGGACAGGGGTGGTACGAGCAGTACTTC.